The rows below give T cell receptor beta chains drawn from one sample of a study of vaccination and CD4 T cells after COVID-19. TCRdb fed the PCR reads into MiXCR, producing one record per CDR3 protein. The sample yields under 25,000 distinct CDR3 sequences, roughly 29% seen once. These receptors' antigens are unknown. Sequencing input: cultured CD4+ T cells from blood. Receptor source: a human donor with COVID-19. CDR3s include the opening cysteine and the closing phenylalanine or tryptophan. A D gene is named only where the DNA matches it firmly. Not every row has a clone size; where given, it reads once, few, many or a size class.

j_call clone_size d_call v_call cdr3_nt cdr3_aa
TRBJ2-7 - - TRBV20-1 TGCAGTGCTCGGCGGGCAGGGTCCTCCTACGAGCAGTACTTC CSARRAGSSYEQYF
TRBJ2-7 few TRBD2 TRBV6-1 TGTGCCAGCAGTCGGCGGGGGGCAGGGGAGCAGTACTTC CASSRRGAGEQYF
TRBJ1-2 - - TRBV6-1 TGTGCCAGCAGCCCACCGTCGACGGGGGGGTATGGCTACACCTTC CASSPPSTGGYGYTF
TRBJ2-2 few TRBD1 TRBV6-4 TGTGCCAGCAGACCACAGGGGTCCAACACCGGGGAGCTGTTTTTT CASRPQGSNTGELFF
TRBJ1-2 - - TRBV11-2 TGTGCCAGCAGCTTAGCCGGGTATGGCTACACCTTC CASSLAGYGYTF
TRBJ2-3 - - TRBV6-2/TRBV6-3 TGTGCCAGCCAGGGGGGGGGCACAGATACGCAGTATTTT CASQGGGTDTQYF
TRBJ1-2 few - TRBV20-1 TGCAGTGCTAGGGCCGTTCAGGGAGTAGCTAACTATGGCTACACCTTC CSARAVQGVANYGYTF
TRBJ2-7 once TRBD2 TRBV2 TGTGCCAGTAGCGGGGGGGGGTTCGACGAGCAGTACTTC CASSGGGFDEQYF
TRBJ2-1 - TRBD2 TRBV20-1 TGCAGTGCTAGGACCCCTAGCGGGGGCCAAAACAATGAGCAGTTCTTC CSARTPSGGQNNEQFF
TRBJ1-1 - - TRBV2 TGTGCCAGCAGTGAAGGGGGAGGCACTGAAGCTTTCTTT CASSEGGGTEAFF
TRBJ1-2 - TRBD1 TRBV20-1 TGCAGTGCGCCCCCTAGGGACAGGGTATCTAACTATGGCTACACCTTC CSAPPRDRVSNYGYTF
TRBJ1-2 - TRBD1 TRBV6-5 TGTGCCAGCAGTTCCCTCGGACAGGGGAGCTACACCTTC CASSSLGQGSYTF
TRBJ1-2 - - TRBV5-1 TGCACCAGCAGCTTGTTAGGTGTGGAGGCTAACTATGGCTACACCTTC CTSSLLGVEANYGYTF
TRBJ2-1 - - TRBV24-1 TGTGCCACCAGAGGACCTGGGGTTGGTAATGAGCAGTTCTTC CATRGPGVGNEQFF
TRBJ1-6 few TRBD1 TRBV20-1 TGCAGTGCACCCGGCGGGTATGGGACAGGGGACTATAATTCACCCCTCCACTTT CSAPGGYGTGDYNSPLHF
TRBJ2-3 few TRBD2 TRBV20-1 TGCAGTGCTTCGGACCTAGCGGGGTTGGTTGCAGATACGCAGTATTTT CSASDLAGLVADTQYF
TRBJ1-5 - TRBD1 TRBV18 TGTGCCAGCTCACAAGACAGGGTGAGTCAGCCCCAGCATTTT CASSQDRVSQPQHF
TRBJ1-1 few - TRBV12-3/TRBV12-4 TGTGCCAGCACTCCCAGGGGCTCAGTGAACACTGAAGCTTTCTTT CASTPRGSVNTEAFF
TRBJ2-1 - - TRBV19 TGTGCCAGTAGTATACAGGGGTACCCCTACAATGAGCAGTTCTTC CASSIQGYPYNEQFF
TRBJ2-7 - TRBD1 TRBV19 TGTGCCAGTAGGCCCGGGACAGGGAGCATCAACGAGCAGTACTTC CASRPGTGSINEQYF
TRBJ1-1 few - TRBV6-1 TGTGCCAGCAGGCGGTTCGGGTCTAATACTGAAGCTTTCTTT CASRRFGSNTEAFF
TRBJ1-2 few TRBD1 TRBV20-1 TGCAGTGCTTCCCAGGGGGGGGCCGTCTATGGCTACACCTTC CSASQGGAVYGYTF
TRBJ1-3 - - TRBV6-1 TGTGCCAGTGTAGGAAACACCATATATTTT CASVGNTIYF
TRBJ1-5 - - TRBV6-1 TGTGCCAGCGAAACAGGGATGCAGCCCCAGCATTTT CASETGMQPQHF
TRBJ2-5 - TRBD1 TRBV10-2 TGCGCCAGCAGTCAAAGCAGGGGGTGGGGAGAGACCCAGTACTTC CASSQSRGWGETQYF
TRBJ1-3 - - TRBV28 TGTGCCAGCAGTTTAATAGGAAACACCATATATTTT CASSLIGNTIYF
TRBJ1-2 - TRBD1 TRBV20-1 TGCAGTGCTAGAGGGATCCCCGGGACAGGGGATGGCTACACCTTC CSARGIPGTGDGYTF
TRBJ1-4 few - TRBV6-5 TGTGCCAGCAGTTACGGGGGGGGAAATGAAAAACTGTTTTTT CASSYGGGNEKLFF
TRBJ1-5 - TRBD1 TRBV6-2/TRBV6-3 TGTGCCAGCAGAGACAATACCGGGACAGCGTTCAATCAGCCCCAGCATTTT CASRDNTGTAFNQPQHF
TRBJ2-7 few TRBD2 TRBV19 TGTGCCAGTAGTGTCACTAGCGGGGGCTACGAGCAGTACTTC CASSVTSGGYEQYF
TRBJ1-2 - TRBD1 TRBV5-1 TGCGCCAGCAGCTTAAGTACAGGGGGGACAAACTATGGCTACACCTTC CASSLSTGGTNYGYTF
TRBJ2-1 - - TRBV30 TGTGCCTGGGACAGCAGCTCCTACAATGAGCAGTTCTTC CAWDSSSYNEQFF
TRBJ1-1 medium-sized - TRBV7-3 TGTGCCAGCAGCCCGACTCCAGGGGCTGAAGCTTTCTTT CASSPTPGAEAFF
TRBJ2-6 - - TRBV20-1 TGCAGTGCTTGGACAGCTCACGACTCTGGGGCCAACGTCCTGACTTTC CSAWTAHDSGANVLTF
TRBJ2-7 once - TRBV18 TGTGCCAGCTCCTCAGGAGGGGAGTACGAGCAGTACTTC CASSSGGEYEQYF
TRBJ1-1 - - TRBV18 TGTGCCAGCTCACCACAGGGGAACACTGAAGCTTTCTTT CASSPQGNTEAFF
TRBJ2-6 - - TRBV28 TGTGCCAGCAGTTCGCCAGGGTCGTCTGGGGCCAACGTCCTGACTTTC CASSSPGSSGANVLTF
TRBJ2-3 few - TRBV20-1 TGCAGTGCTAAACAGGGCGCGGGCGCAGATACGCAGTATTTT CSAKQGAGADTQYF
TRBJ1-2 medium-sized - TRBV15 TGTGCCACCAGCAGAGATCCCCTTTATAACTATGGCTACACCTTC CATSRDPLYNYGYTF
TRBJ1-6 - - TRBV19 - CASSTSGAGASPLHF
TRBJ1-1 - - TRBV6-1 TGTGCCAGCAGTGACAGGGGGAACACTGAAGCTTTCTTT CASSDRGNTEAFF
TRBJ1-2 few TRBD1 TRBV20-1 TGCAGTGCTAGACTTCAGGGGGCGAAGAACTATGGCTACACCTTC CSARLQGAKNYGYTF
TRBJ1-4 few TRBD1 TRBV10-3 TGTGCCATCAGTGGCGGACAGGCAACTAATGAAAAACTGTTTTTT CAISGGQATNEKLFF
TRBJ2-4 - TRBD1 TRBV10-3 TGTGCCATCAGTGCCACCGGGACAGGGGTACTAGCCAAAAACATTCAGTACTTC CAISATGTGVLAKNIQYF
TRBJ1-3 few - TRBV6-1 TGTGCCAGTGCATGGGGCAACTCTGGAAACACCATATATTTT CASAWGNSGNTIYF
TRBJ2-1 few - TRBV20-1 TGCAGTGCCCGAGGGGTAAACTTGCTCTACAATGAGCAGTTCTTC CSARGVNLLYNEQFF
TRBJ1-5 few TRBD1 TRBV5-5 TGTGCCAGCAGCTCCGTTCACCGGGACAGGGTGGCGGCGCAGCCCCAGCATTTT CASSSVHRDRVAAQPQHF
TRBJ2-7 - TRBD1 TRBV6-1 TGTGCCGCCGGCCCGGGACAGTCCTACGAGCAGTACTTC CAAGPGQSYEQYF